This T cell receptor beta chain derives from a study of T cells in Graves' hyperthyroidism and ophthalmopathy. Turning to the study itself: At the time of initial diagnosis and before any treatment, peripheral blood was collected.

It was 10 ml of fresh peripheral blood that supplied the PBMCs. Findings of the study overall: Most clonotypes that expanded in the thyroid above 0.001 also showed up in blood. The authors' 13 V-J model separated ophthalmopathy from stable hyperthyroidism.

This clonotype was observed many times. What it binds is not known. From RNA transcripts, TCR beta CDR3 regions were amplified. HTBI primers were employed in a first-round RT-PCR of the TCR CDR3. MiXCR was run by TCRdb on the multiplex PCR reads, yielding one entry per CDR3 protein. The data show about 520,000 distinct CDR3 sequences, more than 20% seen once. This TCR came from a man aged 18 to 29 with Graves' hyperthyroidism. Sequences were obtained from blood.

The CDR3 nucleotides read TGTGCCAGCAGTCTCTCCTCCGAGAGCTCCTATAATTCACCCCTCCACTTT. Its protein product is CASSLSSESSYNSPLHF. The chain links TRBV27 to TRBJ1-6; no clear D. V gave up 5 bases and J gave up 0 bases, with 14 bases separating them. CDR3 length equals 17 residues. CDR1 and CDR2 from the germline V gene are MNHEY and SMNVEV (reference sequence).